The 20 T cell receptor beta chains given below trace back to one sample, sequenced in a study of shared clonotypes between healthy human individuals. In the naive CD8 group, cells lacked CD45RO and were positively selected for CCR7, so terminally differentiated effector memory CD45RA+ cells were left out. Clones were sequenced by immunoSEQ multiplex PCR, and TCRdb holds only the in-frame ones, with some missing. This sample yields about 680,000 clones, of which about 90% are seen a single time; approximately 22% belongs to the top ten. Sequencing was performed on naive CD8+ T cells sorted from blood. The receptors were sampled from a man aged 25-45 years in good health.

The DNA of the CDR3 is TGTGCCAGCAGCATCGGGACAAAGAAACTAGCGGGACGCTCCTACGAGCAGTACTTC. Protein sequence: CASSIGTKKLAGRSYEQYF. This rearrangement joins TRBV5-4 to TRBJ2-7; TRBD2 aligns across 10 bases. With 4 bases clipped from V and 0 bases from J, the junction kept 16 bases outside the gene matches. The CDR3 runs 19 residues. Germline V gene sequence: CDR1 SGHNT, CDR2 YYREEE (reference sequence).

The CDR3 reads CASSFKYGSSYNEQFF. The CDR3 DNA reads TGTGCCAGCAGTTTCAAATACGGGAGCTCCTACAATGAGCAGTTCTTC. This chain connects TRBV28 to TRBJ2-1, with D possibly being TRBD2 (6 bases). The length of the CDR3 is 16 residues. Trimming removed 3 bases from V and 0 bases from J, with 12 bases in between. Germline lookup yields CDR1 MDHEN and CDR2 SYDVKM.

The chain has TRBV4-1 and TRBJ2-1; D ambiguous. The CDR3 loop spans 16 amino acids. In germline, CDR1 is MGHRA, CDR2 YSYEKL. Deletions cut 4 bases from V and 0 bases from J, with 13 bases between. The CDR3 bases are TGCGCCAGCAGCCGCGAGCGCGTTGGCTCCTACAATGAGCAGTTCTTC. Its protein is CASSRERVGSYNEQFF.

The chain carries TRBV5-4 and TRBJ2-3; the D gene is possibly TRBD2 (6 bases). The CDR3 extends over 16 amino acids. Germline-derived CDR1 and CDR2 are SGHNT and YYREEE (reference sequence). Trimming shortened V by 4 bases and J by 0 bases, and 15 bases separated the two germline ends. In nucleotides, the CDR3 is TGTGCCAGCAGCCCCGGGGTGGGACTTAGCACAGATACGCAGTATTTT. It encodes CASSPGVGLSTDTQYF.

This chain uses TRBV5-6 with TRBJ2-7, with 8 bases that match TRBD2. The CDR3 contains 15 residues. Germline values: CDR1 SGHDT, CDR2 YYEEEE. J gave up 1 base and V 2 bases, and 5 bases lay outside the gene matches. The CDR3, as DNA: TGTGCCAGCAGCTTATGGGGCGGGGGGTCCTACGAGCAGTACTTC. Translation gives CASSLWGGGSYEQYF.

A word on this clone: This sample also contains other DNA sequences that code for the same CDR3. V usage is TRBV7-2 and J usage is TRBJ2-7; D not certain. V lost 3 bases and J 1 base, leaving 10 bases between the germline ends. The V gene's germline CDR1 is SGHTA and CDR2 FQGNSA. This CDR3 spans 14 amino acids. This CDR3 reads CASSFGGGSYEQYF. The CDR3 nucleotides are TGTGCCAGCAGCTTTGGCGGTGGGTCCTACGAGCAGTACTTC.

DNA of the CDR3: TGTGCCAGCAGCCGTAGGAGCTACGAGCAGTACTTC. It codes for CASSRRSYEQYF. This chain uses TRBV2 with TRBJ2-7; no reliable D call. CDR3 length equals 12 residues. V shed 6 bases and J shed 3 bases, with 9 bases lying between them. Germline lookup yields CDR1 SNHLY and CDR2 FYNNEI.

The rearrangement uses TRBV27 and TRBJ2-7; the D is unclear. This CDR3 is built from 15 residues. Germline V lookup: CDR1 MNHEY, CDR2 SMNVEV (reference sequence). Trimming removed 6 bases at V and 0 bases at J, with 15 bases between. This CDR3 reads CASSPAGSSSYEQYF. In nucleotides, the CDR3 is TGTGCCAGCAGCCCTGCAGGATCAAGCTCCTACGAGCAGTACTTC.

This sequence joins TRBV13 and TRBJ2-1; possible D gene TRBD2, 5 bases. V lost 5 bases and J 7 bases, leaving 12 bases between the germline ends. There are 13 residues in the CDR3. The germline V gene has CDR1 PRHDT and CDR2 FYEKMQ (reference sequence). In DNA form, the CDR3 reads TGTGCCAGCAGCCCCTTAGGACTGAATGAGCAGTTCTTC. Protein sequence: CASSPLGLNEQFF. Filled out from reference TRBV13 and TRBJ2-1, the complete variable domain reads AAGVIQSPRHLIKEKRETATLKCYPIPRHDTVYWYQQGPGQDPQFLISFYEKMQSDKGSIPDRFSAQQFSDYHSELNMSSLELGDSALYFCASSPLGLNEQFFGPGTRLTVL.

V and J are TRBV7-9 and TRBJ1-3; maybe TRBD1 (5 bases). Trimming left V 5 bases short and J 4 bases short, with 12 bases between. The CDR3 spans 14 residues. Per the germline V gene, CDR1 is SEHNR and CDR2 is FQNEAQ (reference sequence). DNA of the CDR3: TGTGCCAGCAGCCACGATGGGGCGGGAAACACCATATATTTT. Its protein is CASSHDGAGNTIYF.

The chain employs TRBV28 and TRBJ2-5; TRBD2 matches 9 bases. The CDR3 contains 15 residues. Germline V gene lookup returns CDR1 MDHEN and CDR2 SYDVKM. V shed 3 bases and J 3 bases; nucleotides not matched to a gene: 5. The CDR3 bases are TGTGCCAGCAGTTTGATAGCGGGAGAGGAAGAGACCCAGTACTTC. The encoded protein is CASSLIAGEEETQYF.

The rearrangement joins TRBV15 to TRBJ2-3; 9 bases are shared with TRBD2. The CDR3 is 16 amino acids. The V segment lost 1 base and the J segment 7 bases; nucleotides outside the gene matches: 9. Germline values: CDR1 LNHNV, CDR2 YYDKDF (reference sequence). CDR3 nucleotide sequence: TGTGCCACCAGCAGAGGACTGCGGGAGGGCCTATATACGCAGTATTTT. Residues: CATSRGLREGLYTQYF.

The chain employs TRBV4-1 and TRBJ2-7; TRBD2 agrees at 9 bases. The CDR3 is 16 residues long. V shed 0 bases and J 7 bases; nucleotides not matched to a gene: 10. Looked up from germline, CDR1 is MGHRA and CDR2 is YSYEKL. The CDR3 region has the DNA TGCGCCAGCAGCCAAGAAGGGGCCGGAGCGGGAGGAGAGCAGTACTTC. It specifies CASSQEGAGAGGEQYF.

The chain is built from TRBV5-5 and TRBJ2-2; no clear D. CDR1 is SGHKS, CDR2 YYEKEE, per germline (reference sequence). CDR3 length equals 16 residues. The germline V and J ends were trimmed by 1 base and 3 bases, with 13 bases remaining between them. The CDR3 here is CASSLLLGLYTGELFF. The CDR3 nucleotides read TGTGCCAGCAGCTTGTTGCTGGGTTTGTACACCGGGGAGCTGTTTTTT.

The V call is TRBV4-2, the J call TRBJ1-1, with D maybe TRBD1 (5 bases). Trimming took 8 bases from V and 1 from J, leaving 11 bases between them. Germline loops: CDR1 LGHNA, CDR2 YNFKEQ. The CDR3 has 13 amino acids. The CDR3 DNA sequence: TGTGCCAGCGCCGGAGGACAGAACACTGAAGCTTTCTTT. This sequence encodes CASAGGQNTEAFF.

Concerning this clone itself: This specimen includes other DNA sequences encoding the same CDR3. J is TRBJ1-1 and V is TRBV27; weak D call: TRBD1 (5 bases). The CDR3 runs 13 residues. CDR1 and CDR2 from the germline V gene are MNHEY and SMNVEV (reference sequence). V lost 2 bases to trimming and J lost 5 bases, with 9 bases between them. For the CDR3, the DNA is TGTGCCAGCAGTTTACTGGGGGGGACTGAAGCTTTCTTT. Its translation is CASSLLGGTEAFF.

The V and J genes are TRBV14 and TRBJ1-5; D remains unclear. Per germline, CDR1 SGHDN and CDR2 FVKESK. This CDR3 has 16 residues. Trimming removed 4 bases at V and 0 bases at J, with 13 bases between. The CDR3 nucleotides read TGTGCCAGCAGCCCGGGAGGGAACTATAGCAATCAGCCCCAGCATTTT. Its translation: CASSPGGNYSNQPQHF. Full variable domain (missing parts from reference TRBV14 and TRBJ1-5): EAGVTQFPSHSVIEKGQTVTLRCDPISGHDNLYWYRRVMGKEIKFLLHFVKESKQDESGMPNNRFLAERTGGTYSTLKVQPAELEDSGVYFCASSPGGNYSNQPQHFGDGTRLSIL.

The rearrangement links TRBV23-1 to TRBJ2-5, with D hard to call. TRBV23-1 is identified as an open reading frame with a role that is uncertain. Deletions cut 0 bases from V and 0 bases from J, with 8 bases between. The CDR3 runs 15 residues. The CDR3: CASSQSRSHQETQYF. The CDR3, as DNA: TGCGCCAGCAGTCAATCGCGGAGCCACCAAGAGACCCAGTACTTC.

The chain employs TRBV5-1 and TRBJ2-1; possibly TRBD2 for D (6 bases). Trimming removed 0 bases from V and 7 bases from J, with 11 bases in between. Germline CDR1 reads SGHRS; CDR2 reads YFSETQ. The CDR3 length is 14 residues. The CDR3, as DNA: TGCGCCAGCAGCTTGGCGGCTGGGGGGAATGAGCAGTTCTTC. Protein product: CASSLAAGGNEQFF.

The chain has TRBV2 and TRBJ2-1; D gene unclear. This CDR3 has 12 residues. Germline-derived CDR1 and CDR2 are SNHLY and FYNNEI. CDR3 in DNA: TGTGCTAACGGCCCAAGGGCTTCAAAGCAGTTCTTC. Amino acids: CANGPRASKQFF.